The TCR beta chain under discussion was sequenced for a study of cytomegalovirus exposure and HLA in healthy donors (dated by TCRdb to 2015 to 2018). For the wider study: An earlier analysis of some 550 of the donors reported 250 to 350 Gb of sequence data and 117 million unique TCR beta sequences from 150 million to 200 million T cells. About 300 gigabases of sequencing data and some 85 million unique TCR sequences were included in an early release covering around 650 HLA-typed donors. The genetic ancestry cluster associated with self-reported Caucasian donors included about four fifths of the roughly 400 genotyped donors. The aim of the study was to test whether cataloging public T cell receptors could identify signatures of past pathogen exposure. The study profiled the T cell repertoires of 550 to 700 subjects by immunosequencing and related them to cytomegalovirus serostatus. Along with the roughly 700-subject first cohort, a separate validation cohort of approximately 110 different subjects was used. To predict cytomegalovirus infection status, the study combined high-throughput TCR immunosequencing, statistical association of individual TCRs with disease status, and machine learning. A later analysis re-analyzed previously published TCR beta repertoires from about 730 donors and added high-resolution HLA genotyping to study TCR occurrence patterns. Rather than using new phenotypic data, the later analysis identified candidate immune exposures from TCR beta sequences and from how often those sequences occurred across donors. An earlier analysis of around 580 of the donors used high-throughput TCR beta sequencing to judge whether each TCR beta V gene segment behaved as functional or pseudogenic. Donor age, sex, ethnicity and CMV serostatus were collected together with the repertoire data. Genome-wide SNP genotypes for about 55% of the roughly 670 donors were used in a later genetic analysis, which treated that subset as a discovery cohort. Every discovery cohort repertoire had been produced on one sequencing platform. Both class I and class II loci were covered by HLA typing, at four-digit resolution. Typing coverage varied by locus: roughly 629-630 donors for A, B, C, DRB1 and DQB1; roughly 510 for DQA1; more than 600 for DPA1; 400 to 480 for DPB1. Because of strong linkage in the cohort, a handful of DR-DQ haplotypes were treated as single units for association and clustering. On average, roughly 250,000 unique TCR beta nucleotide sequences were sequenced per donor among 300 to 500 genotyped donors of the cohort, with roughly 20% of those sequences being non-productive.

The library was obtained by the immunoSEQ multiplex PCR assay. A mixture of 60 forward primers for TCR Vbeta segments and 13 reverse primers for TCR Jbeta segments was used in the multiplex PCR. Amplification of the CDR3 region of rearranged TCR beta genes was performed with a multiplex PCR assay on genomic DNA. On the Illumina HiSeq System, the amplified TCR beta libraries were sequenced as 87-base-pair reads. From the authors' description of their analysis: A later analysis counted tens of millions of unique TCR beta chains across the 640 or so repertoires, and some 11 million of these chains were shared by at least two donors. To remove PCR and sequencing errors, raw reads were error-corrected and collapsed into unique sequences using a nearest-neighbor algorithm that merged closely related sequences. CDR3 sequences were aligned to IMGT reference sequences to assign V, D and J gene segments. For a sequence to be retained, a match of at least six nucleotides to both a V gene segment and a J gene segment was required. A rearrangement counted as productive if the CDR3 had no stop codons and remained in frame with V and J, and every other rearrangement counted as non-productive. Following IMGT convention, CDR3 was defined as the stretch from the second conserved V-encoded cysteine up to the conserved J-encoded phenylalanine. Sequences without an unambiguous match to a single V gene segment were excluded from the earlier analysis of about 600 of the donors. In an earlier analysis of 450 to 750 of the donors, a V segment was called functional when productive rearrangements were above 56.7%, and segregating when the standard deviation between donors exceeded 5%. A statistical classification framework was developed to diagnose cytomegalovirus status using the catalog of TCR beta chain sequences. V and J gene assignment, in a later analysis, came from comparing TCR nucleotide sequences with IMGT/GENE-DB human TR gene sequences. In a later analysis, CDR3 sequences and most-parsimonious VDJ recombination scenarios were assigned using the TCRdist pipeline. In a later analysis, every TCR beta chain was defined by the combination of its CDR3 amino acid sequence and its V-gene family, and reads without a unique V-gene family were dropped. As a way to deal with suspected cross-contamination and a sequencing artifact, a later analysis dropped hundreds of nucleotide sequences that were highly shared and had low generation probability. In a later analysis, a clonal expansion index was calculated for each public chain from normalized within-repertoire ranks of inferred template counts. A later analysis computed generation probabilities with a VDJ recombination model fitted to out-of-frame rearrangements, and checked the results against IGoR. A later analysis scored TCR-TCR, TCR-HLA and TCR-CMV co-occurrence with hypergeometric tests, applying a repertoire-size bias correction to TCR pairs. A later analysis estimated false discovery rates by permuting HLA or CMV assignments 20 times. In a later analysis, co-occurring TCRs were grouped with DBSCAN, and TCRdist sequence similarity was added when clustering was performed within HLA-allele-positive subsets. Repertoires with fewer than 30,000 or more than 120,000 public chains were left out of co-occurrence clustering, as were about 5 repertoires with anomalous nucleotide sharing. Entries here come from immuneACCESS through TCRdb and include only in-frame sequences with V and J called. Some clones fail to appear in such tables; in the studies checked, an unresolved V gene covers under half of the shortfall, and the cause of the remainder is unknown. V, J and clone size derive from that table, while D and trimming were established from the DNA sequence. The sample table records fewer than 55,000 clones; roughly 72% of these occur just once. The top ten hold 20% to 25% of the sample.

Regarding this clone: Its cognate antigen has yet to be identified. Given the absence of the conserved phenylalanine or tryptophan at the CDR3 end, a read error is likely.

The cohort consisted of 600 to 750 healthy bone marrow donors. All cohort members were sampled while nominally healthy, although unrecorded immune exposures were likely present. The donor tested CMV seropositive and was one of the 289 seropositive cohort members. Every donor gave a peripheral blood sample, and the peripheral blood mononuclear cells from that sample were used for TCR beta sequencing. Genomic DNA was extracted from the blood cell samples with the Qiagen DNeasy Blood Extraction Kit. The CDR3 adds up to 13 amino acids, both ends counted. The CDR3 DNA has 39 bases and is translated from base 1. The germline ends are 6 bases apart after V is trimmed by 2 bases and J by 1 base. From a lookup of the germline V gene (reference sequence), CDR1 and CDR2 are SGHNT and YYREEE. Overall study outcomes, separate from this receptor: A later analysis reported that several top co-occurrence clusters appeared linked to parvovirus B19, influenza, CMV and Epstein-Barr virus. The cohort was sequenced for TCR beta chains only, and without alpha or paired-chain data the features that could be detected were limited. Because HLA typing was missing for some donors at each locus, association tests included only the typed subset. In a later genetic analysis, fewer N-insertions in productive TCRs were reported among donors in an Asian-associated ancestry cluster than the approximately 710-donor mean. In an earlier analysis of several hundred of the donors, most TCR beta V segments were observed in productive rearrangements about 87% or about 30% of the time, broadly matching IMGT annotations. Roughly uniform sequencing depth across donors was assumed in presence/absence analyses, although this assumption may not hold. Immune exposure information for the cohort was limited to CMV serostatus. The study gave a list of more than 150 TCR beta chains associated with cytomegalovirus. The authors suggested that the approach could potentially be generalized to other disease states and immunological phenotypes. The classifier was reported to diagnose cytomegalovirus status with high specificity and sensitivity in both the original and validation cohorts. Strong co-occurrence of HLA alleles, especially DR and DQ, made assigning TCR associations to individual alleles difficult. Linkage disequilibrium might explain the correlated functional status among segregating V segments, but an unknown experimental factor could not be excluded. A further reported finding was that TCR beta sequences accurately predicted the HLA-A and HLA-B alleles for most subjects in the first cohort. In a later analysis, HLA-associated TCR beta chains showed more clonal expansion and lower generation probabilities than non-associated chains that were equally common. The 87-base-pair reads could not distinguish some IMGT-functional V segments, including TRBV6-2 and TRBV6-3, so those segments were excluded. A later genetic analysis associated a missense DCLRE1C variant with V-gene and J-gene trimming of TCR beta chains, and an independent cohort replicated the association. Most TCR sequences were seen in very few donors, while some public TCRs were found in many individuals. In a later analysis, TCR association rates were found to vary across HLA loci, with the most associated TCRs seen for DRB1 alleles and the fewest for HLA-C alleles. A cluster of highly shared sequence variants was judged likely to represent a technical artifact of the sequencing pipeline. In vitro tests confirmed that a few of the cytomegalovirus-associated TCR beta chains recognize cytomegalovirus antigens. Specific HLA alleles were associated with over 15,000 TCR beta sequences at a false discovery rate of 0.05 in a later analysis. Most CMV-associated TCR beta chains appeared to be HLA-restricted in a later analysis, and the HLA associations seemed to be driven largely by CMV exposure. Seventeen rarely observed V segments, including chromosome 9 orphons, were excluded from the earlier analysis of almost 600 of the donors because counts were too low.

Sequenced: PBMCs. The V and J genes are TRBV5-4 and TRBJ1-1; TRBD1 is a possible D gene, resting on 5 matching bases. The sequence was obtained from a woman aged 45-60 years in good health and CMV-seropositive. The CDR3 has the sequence CASSLQENTEAFV. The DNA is TGTGCCAGCAGCTTACAGGAGAACACTGAAGCTTTCGTT.